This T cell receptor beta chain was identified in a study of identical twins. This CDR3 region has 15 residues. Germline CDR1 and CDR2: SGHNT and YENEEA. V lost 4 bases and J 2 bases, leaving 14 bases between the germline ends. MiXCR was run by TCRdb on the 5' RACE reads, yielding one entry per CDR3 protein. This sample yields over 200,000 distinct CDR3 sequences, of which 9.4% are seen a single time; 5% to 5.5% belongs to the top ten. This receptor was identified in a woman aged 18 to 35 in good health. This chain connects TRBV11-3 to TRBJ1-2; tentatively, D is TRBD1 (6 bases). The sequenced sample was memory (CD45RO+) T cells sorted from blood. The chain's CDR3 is CASSYSPGQNYGYTF. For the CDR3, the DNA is TGTGCCAGCAGCTACTCGCCGGGACAAAACTATGGCTACACCTTC. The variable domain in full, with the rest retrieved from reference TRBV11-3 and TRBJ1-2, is EAGVVQSPRYKIIEKKQPVAFWCNPISGHNTLYWYLQNLGQGPELLIRYENEEAVDDSQLPKDRFSAERLKGVDSTLKIQPAELGDSAVYLCASSYSPGQNYGYTFGSGTRLTVV.